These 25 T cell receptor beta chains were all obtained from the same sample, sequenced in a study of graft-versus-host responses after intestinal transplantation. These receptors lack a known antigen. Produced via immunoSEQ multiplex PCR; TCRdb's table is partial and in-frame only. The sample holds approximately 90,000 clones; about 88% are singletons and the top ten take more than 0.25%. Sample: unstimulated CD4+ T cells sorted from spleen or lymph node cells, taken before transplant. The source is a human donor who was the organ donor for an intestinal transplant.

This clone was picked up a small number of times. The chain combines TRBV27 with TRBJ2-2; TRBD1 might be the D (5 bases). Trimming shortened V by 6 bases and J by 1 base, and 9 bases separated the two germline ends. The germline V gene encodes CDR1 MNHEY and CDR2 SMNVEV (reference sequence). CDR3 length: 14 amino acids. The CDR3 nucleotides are TGTGCCAGCAGCCGGACACGGAACACCGGGGAGCTGTTTTTT. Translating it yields CASSRTRNTGELFF.

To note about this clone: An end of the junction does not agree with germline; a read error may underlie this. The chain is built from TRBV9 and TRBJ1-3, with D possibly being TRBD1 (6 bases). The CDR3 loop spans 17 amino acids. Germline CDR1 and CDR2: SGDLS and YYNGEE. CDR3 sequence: CAGSADRNPLHGNTIYF. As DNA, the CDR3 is TGTGCCGGCAGCGCCGACAGGAATCCGCTCCACGGAAACACCATATATTTT.

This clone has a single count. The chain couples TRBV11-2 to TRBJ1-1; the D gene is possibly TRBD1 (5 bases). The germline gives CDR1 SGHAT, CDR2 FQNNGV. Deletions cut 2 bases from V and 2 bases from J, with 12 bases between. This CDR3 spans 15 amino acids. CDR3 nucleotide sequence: TGTGCCAGCAGCTTACTAGACAGAATTAACACTGAAGCTTTCTTT. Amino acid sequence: CASSLLDRINTEAFF.

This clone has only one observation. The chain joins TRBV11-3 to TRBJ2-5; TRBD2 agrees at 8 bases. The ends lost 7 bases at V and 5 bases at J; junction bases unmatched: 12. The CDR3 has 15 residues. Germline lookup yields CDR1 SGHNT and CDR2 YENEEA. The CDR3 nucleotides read TGTGCCAGCACCGCTCGGGGGGGCGGGGGTGAGACCCAGTACTTC. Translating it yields CASTARGGGGETQYF.

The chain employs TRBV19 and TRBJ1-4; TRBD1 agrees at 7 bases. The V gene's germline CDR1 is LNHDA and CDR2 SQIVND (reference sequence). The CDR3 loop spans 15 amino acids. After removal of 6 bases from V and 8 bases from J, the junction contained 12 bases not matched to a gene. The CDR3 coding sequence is TGTGCCAGTAGCCAGCTGGACAGGCGAAACGAAAAACTGTTTTTT. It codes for CASSQLDRRNEKLFF.

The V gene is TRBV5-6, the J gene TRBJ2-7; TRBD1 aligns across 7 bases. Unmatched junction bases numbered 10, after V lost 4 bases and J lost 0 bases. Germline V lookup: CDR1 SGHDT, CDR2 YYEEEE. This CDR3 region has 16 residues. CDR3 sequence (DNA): TGTGCCAGCAGCCCCTCGGGACAGCCGAGCTCCTACGAGCAGTACTTC. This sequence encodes CASSPSGQPSSYEQYF.

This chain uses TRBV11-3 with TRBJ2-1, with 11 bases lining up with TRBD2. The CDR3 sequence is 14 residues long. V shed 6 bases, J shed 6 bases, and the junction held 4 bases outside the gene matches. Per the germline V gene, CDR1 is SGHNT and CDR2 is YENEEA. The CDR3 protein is CASSFTSGSNEQFF. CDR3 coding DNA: TGTGCCAGCAGTTTCACTAGCGGGAGCAATGAGCAGTTCTTC.

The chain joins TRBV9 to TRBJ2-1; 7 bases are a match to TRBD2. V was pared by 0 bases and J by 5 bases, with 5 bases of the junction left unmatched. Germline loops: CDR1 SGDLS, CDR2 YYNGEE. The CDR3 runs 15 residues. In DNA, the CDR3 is TGTGCCAGCAGCGTAGGAGCGGGGAACAACAATGAGCAGTTCTTC. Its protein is CASSVGAGNNNEQFF.

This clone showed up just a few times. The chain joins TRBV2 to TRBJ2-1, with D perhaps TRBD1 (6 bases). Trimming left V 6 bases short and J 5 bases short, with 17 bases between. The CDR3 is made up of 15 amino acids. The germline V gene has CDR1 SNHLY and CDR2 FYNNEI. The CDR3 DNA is TGTGCCAGCAGGCTAACAGGGTCGGCAAACAATGAGCAGTTCTTC. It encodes CASRLTGSANNEQFF.

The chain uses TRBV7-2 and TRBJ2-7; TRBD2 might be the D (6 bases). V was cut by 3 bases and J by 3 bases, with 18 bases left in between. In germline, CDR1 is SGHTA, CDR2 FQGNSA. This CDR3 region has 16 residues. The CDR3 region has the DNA TGTGCCAGCAGCTTGCGGGGACCGACGGGTGGCTACGAGCAGTACTTC. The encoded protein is CASSLRGPTGGYEQYF.

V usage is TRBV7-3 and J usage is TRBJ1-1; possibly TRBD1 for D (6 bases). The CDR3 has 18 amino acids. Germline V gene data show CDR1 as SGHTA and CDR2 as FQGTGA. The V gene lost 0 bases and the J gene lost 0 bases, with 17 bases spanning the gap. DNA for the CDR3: TGTGCCAGCAGCTTAACGAGGCAGACAGGTCACATGAACACTGAAGCTTTCTTT. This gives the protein CASSLTRQTGHMNTEAFF.

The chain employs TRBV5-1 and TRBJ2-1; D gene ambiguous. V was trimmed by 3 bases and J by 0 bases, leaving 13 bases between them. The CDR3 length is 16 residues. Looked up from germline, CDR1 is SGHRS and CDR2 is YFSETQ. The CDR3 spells CASSSYVFSSYNEQFF. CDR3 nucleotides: TGCGCCAGCAGCTCGTACGTCTTTAGCTCCTACAATGAGCAGTTCTTC.

The CDR3 DNA reads TGTGCCAGCAGCCCCGGGACGTGGGGGCCGGGGGAGACCCAGTACTTC. It codes for CASSPGTWGPGETQYF. The chain combines TRBV7-9 with TRBJ2-5, with D possibly matching TRBD1 (6 bases). The germline gives CDR1 SEHNR, CDR2 FQNEAQ (reference sequence). The CDR3 extends over 16 amino acids. The V gene lost 5 bases and the J gene lost 5 bases, with 21 bases spanning the gap.

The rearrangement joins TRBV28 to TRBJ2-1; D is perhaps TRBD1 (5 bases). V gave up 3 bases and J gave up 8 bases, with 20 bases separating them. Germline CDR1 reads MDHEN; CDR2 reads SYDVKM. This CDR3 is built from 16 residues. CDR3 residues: CASSLGLVGIIDEQFF. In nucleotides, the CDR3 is TGTGCCAGCAGTTTGGGGCTAGTGGGCATAATAGATGAGCAGTTCTTC.

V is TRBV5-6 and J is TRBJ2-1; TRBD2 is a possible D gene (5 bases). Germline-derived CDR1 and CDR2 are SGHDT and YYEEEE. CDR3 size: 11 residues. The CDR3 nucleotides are TGTGCGGGAGCAGGAGGCAATGAGCAGTTCTTC. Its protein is CAGAGGNEQFF.

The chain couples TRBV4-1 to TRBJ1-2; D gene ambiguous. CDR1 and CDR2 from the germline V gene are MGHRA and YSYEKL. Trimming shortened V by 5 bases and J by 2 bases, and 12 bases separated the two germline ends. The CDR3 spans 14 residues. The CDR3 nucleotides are TGCGCCAGCAGCGTCGTGCGGGCCAACTATGGCTACACCTTC. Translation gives CASSVVRANYGYTF.

The CDR3, as DNA: TGTGCCAGCAGTGGAATACAGGGCGTAATTGGCGGAAACACCATATATTTT. Encoded protein: CASSGIQGVIGGNTIYF. The chain joins TRBV6-1 to TRBJ1-3; maybe TRBD1 (6 bases). The CDR3 covers 17 residues. Trimming pared 4 bases from V and 4 bases from J, leaving 20 bases between. The germline V gene has CDR1 MNHNS and CDR2 SASEGT.

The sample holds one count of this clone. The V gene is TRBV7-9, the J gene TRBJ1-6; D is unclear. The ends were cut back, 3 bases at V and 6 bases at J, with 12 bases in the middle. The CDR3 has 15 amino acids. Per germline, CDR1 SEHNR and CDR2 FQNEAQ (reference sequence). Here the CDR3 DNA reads TGTGCCAGCAGCTTTAGGGAGACTGGTAATTCACCCCTCCACTTT. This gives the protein CASSFRETGNSPLHF.

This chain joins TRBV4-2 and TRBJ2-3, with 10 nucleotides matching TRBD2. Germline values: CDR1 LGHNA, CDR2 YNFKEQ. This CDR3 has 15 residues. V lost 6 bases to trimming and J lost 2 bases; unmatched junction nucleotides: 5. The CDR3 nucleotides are TGTGCCAGCAGTACCGGGACTAGCGACACAGATACGCAGTATTTT. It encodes CASSTGTSDTDTQYF.

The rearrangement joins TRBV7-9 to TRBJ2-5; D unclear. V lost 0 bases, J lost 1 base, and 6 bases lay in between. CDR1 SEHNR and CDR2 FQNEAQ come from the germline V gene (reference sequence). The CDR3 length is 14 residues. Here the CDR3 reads CASSLAETQETQYF. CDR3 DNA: TGTGCCAGCAGCTTAGCGGAGACCCAAGAGACCCAGTACTTC.

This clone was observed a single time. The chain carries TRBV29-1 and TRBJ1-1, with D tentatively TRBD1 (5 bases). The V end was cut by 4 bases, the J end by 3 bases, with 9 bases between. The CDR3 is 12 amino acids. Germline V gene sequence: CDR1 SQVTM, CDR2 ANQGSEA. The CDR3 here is CSVGEGHTEAFF. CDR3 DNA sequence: TGCAGCGTTGGGGAGGGACACACTGAAGCTTTCTTT.

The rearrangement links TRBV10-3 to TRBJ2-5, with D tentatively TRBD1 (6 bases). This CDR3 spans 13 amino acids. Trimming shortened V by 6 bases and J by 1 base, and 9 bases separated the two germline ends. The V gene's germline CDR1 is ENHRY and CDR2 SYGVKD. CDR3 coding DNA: TGTGCCATCAGCCAGACAGGCCAAGAGACCCAGTACTTC. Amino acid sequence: CAISQTGQETQYF.

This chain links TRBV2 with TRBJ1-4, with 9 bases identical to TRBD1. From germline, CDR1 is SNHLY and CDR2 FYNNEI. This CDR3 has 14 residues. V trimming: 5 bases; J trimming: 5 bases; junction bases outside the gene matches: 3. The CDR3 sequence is CASSRDRENEKLFF. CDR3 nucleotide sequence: TGTGCCAGCAGTCGGGACAGGGAGAATGAAAAACTGTTTTTT.

The CDR3 spells CASSVSPWSENTQYF. The DNA for the CDR3 is TGTGCCAGCAGCGTATCTCCCTGGTCTGAGAATACGCAGTATTTT. This sequence joins TRBV9 and TRBJ2-3; D not resolved. Trimming cost V 1 base and J 7 bases, with 16 bases left between them. Germline CDR1 SGDLS, CDR2 YYNGEE. The CDR3 has 15 amino acids.

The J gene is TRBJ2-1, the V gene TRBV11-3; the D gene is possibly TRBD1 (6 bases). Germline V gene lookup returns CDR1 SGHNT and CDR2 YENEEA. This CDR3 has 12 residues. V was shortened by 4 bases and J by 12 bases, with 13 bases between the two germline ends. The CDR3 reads CASSSRQGGQFF. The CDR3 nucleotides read TGTGCCAGCAGCTCCCGGCAAGGGGGGCAGTTCTTC.